The 5 T cell receptor beta chains listed next were all sequenced from one sample in a study of CD4+ T cells in melanoma. The table came from immunoSEQ multiplex PCR; TCRdb's copy has only in-frame clones and leaves some out. This table holds some 110,000 clones, about nine tenths found once. The sequencing input was peripheral blood. These TCRs come from a human donor with melanoma.

The table lists this clone with a count of one. The DNA of the CDR3 is TGCGCCAGCAGCCTGGGGGGGAGTGAAGATACGCAGTATTTT. Translating gives CASSLGGSEDTQYF. The V call is TRBV4-3, the J call TRBJ2-3; TRBD2 matches at 7 bases. The CDR3 loop spans 14 amino acids. Germline V lookup: CDR1 LGHNA, CDR2 YSLEER. J gave up 5 bases and V 4 bases, and 6 bases lay outside the gene matches.

This chain connects TRBV5-4 to TRBJ2-7; 7 nucleotides match TRBD1. Trimming cost V 4 bases and J 1 base; bases outside gene matches: 5. The CDR3 spans 14 residues. CDR1 is SGHNT, CDR2 YYREEE, per germline (reference sequence). The chain's CDR3 is CASSPGDRSYEQYF. CDR3 in DNA: TGTGCCAGCAGCCCCGGGGACAGATCCTACGAGCAGTACTTC.

The chain couples TRBV19 to TRBJ2-1, with a weak D call TRBD1 (6 bases). V dropped 6 bases and J dropped 0 bases, with 15 bases sitting between them. Looked up from germline, CDR1 is LNHDA and CDR2 is SQIVND (reference sequence). The CDR3 is 16 residues long. CDR3 sequence reads: CASSMGHLSSYNEQFF. The DNA of the CDR3 is TGTGCCAGTAGCATGGGACACCTAAGCTCCTACAATGAGCAGTTCTTC.

V is TRBV6-1 and J is TRBJ2-2; unclear D gene. The CDR3 spans 13 residues. The V gene lost 6 bases and the J gene lost 6 bases, with 11 bases spanning the gap. Per germline, CDR1 MNHNS and CDR2 SASEGT. The CDR3 DNA sequence: TGTGCCAGCAGCCCCGAGCTACCCGGGGAGCTGTTTTTT. It encodes CASSPELPGELFF.

This rearrangement joins TRBV19 to TRBJ2-3; D is unclear. The CDR3 runs to 16 residues. Trimming removed 5 bases at V and 0 bases at J, with 15 bases between. CDR1 LNHDA and CDR2 SQIVND come from the germline V gene (reference sequence). For the CDR3, the DNA is TGTGCCAGTAGTGATGTGGGGATATGGAGCACAGATACGCAGTATTTT. This gives the protein CASSDVGIWSTDTQYF. The whole variable domain, remainder taken from reference TRBV19 and TRBJ2-3, is DGGITQSPKYLFRKEGQNVTLSCEQNLNHDAMYWYRQDPGQGLRLIYYSQIVNDFQKGDIAEGYSVSREKKESFPLTVTSAQKNPTAFYLCASSDVGIWSTDTQYFGPGTRLTVL.